These 9 T cell receptor beta chains share one sample of origin, sequenced in a study of blood T cell repertoires in COVID-19. TCRdb keeps only in-frame clones here, not all; method: immunoSEQ multiplex PCR. Altogether tens of thousands of clones are present, 65% to 85% being singletons, with the ten largest covering roughly 3.5%. Sequenced sample: peripheral blood. The receptors derive from a man between 45 and 60 years old with acute or convalescent COVID-19.

The chain joins TRBV29-1 to TRBJ2-2; 9 nucleotides align to TRBD1. This CDR3 has 16 amino acids. The germline CDR1 and CDR2 sequences are SQVTM and ANQGSEA. J lost 5 bases, V lost 7 bases, and 14 bases had no gene match. In DNA form, the CDR3 reads TGCAGCGCCATGACTTCGACAGGGGGAGGTACCGGGGAGCTGTTTTTT. It encodes CSAMTSTGGGTGELFF.

Note on this clone: At one boundary the junction diverges from the germline segment, which might be a read error. The V call is TRBV14, the J call TRBJ2-1, with a weak D call TRBD2 (5 bases). The CDR3 is 15 residues long. Germline CDR1 is SGHDN and CDR2 is FVKESK. The CDR3 region is CASSTLLGSYSEQFF. CDR3 nucleotide sequence: TGTGCCAGCAGCACCCTACTAGGTTCATACAGTGAGCAGTTCTTC.

The V call is TRBV27, the J call TRBJ2-2; D gene uncertain. Germline V gives CDR1 MNHEY, CDR2 SMNVEV (reference sequence). The V end lost 1 base, the J end lost 2 bases, and 2 bases lay between the germline ends. This CDR3 has 13 amino acids. CDR3 bases: TGTGCCAGCAGTTTATTAAACACCGGGGAGCTGTTTTTT. Protein: CASSLLNTGELFF.

The table lists this clone with a count of one. CDR3 in amino acids: CASKAGGVSEKLFF. The CDR3 DNA reads as TGTGCCAGCAAGGCAGGGGGCGTGAGTGAAAAACTGTTTTTT. V and J are TRBV2 and TRBJ1-4; 8 positions agree with TRBD1. V was pared by 7 bases and J by 7 bases, with 8 bases of the junction left unmatched. Germline V gene lookup returns CDR1 SNHLY and CDR2 FYNNEI. This CDR3 is 14 amino acids long.

V and J are TRBV27 and TRBJ2-6; TRBD1 aligns across 9 bases. Germline V gene lookup returns CDR1 MNHEY and CDR2 SMNVEV (reference sequence). V dropped 0 bases and J dropped 4; count of bases not matched to a gene: 10. This CDR3 comprises 19 residues. Here the CDR3 reads CASSLSFRQGVAGANVLTF. Here the CDR3 DNA reads TGTGCCAGCAGTTTATCGTTTCGACAGGGGGTAGCAGGGGCCAACGTCCTGACTTTC.

This clone occurred once. The rearrangement links TRBV5-1 to TRBJ1-3; 8 bases map to TRBD1. Germline CDR1 reads SGHRS; CDR2 reads YFSETQ. Trimming took 4 bases from V and 2 from J; bases not matched to a gene: 5. The CDR3 loop spans 15 amino acids. The CDR3 region is CASSPATGAGNTIYF. The CDR3 bases are TGCGCCAGCAGCCCAGCGACAGGGGCTGGAAACACCATATATTTT.

The V call is TRBV3-1 (or the pseudogene TRBV3-2), the J call TRBJ2-7; possibly TRBD2 for D (6 bases). Germline loops: CDR1 LGHDT, CDR2 YNNKEL (reference sequence). V lost 2 bases to trimming and J lost 11 bases, with 13 bases between them. This CDR3 has 12 amino acids. The CDR3 sequence is CASSQMGGEKYF. CDR3 in DNA: TGTGCCAGCAGCCAAATGGGGGGAGAGAAGTACTTC.

Details on this clone: The junction does not match germline at one end; this may be a read error. The CDR3 DNA reads as TGCGCCAGCAGCTCCTACAGGGATATCCTCTTC. Its translation is CASSSYRDILF. The chain uses TRBV4-1 and TRBJ2-1; possible D gene TRBD1, 6 bases. Germline lookup yields CDR1 MGHRA and CDR2 YSYEKL. This CDR3 is built from 11 residues.

The CDR3 DNA follows: TGTGCCAGTAGTACCCTGACAGGGAATGCTGAAGCTTTCTTT. It specifies CASSTLTGNAEAFF. The rearrangement uses TRBV19 and TRBJ1-1, with 7 bases aligning to TRBD1. CDR1 is LNHDA, CDR2 SQIVND, per germline (reference sequence). The V segment lost 4 bases and the J segment 6 bases; nucleotides outside the gene matches: 8. This CDR3 has 14 residues.